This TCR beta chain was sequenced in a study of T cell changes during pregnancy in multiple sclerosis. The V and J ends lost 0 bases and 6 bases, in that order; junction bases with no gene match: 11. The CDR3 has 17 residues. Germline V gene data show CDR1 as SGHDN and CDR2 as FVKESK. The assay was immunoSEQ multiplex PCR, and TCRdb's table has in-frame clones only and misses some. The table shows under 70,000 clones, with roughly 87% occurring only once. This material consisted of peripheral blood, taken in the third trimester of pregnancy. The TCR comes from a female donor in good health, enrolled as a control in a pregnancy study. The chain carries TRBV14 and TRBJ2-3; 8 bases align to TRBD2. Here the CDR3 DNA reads TGTGCCAGCAGCCAAGAGATGCGAGCGGGAGCGGGGGATACGCAGTATTTT. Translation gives CASSQEMRAGAGDTQYF.